The source of this T cell receptor beta chain is a study of blood T cell repertoires in COVID-19. As for the study in general: COVID-19 samples collected from the United States, Italy and Spain covered acute and convalescent phases. Nucleic acid was either cDNA or gDNA, and it came from T cells, B-cell-depleted T cells, or PBMCs.

Here immunoSEQ multiplex PCR was the method, and the copy in TCRdb shows in-frame clones only, minus some. Among approximately 240,000 clones listed, under 85% were seen once. The CDR3 consists of 13 residues. Deletions cut 10 bases from V and 4 bases from J, with 11 bases between. CDR1 and CDR2 from the germline V gene are MDHEN and SYDVKM. Specimen: peripheral blood. The receptor was derived from a woman aged 35 to 49 with active or convalescent COVID-19. The genes are TRBV28 and TRBJ2-6; a possible D gene is TRBD1 (5 bases). CDR3 sequence reads: CATLRAGANVLTF. CDR3 DNA: TGTGCCACCCTCAGGGCGGGGGCCAACGTCCTGACTTTC.